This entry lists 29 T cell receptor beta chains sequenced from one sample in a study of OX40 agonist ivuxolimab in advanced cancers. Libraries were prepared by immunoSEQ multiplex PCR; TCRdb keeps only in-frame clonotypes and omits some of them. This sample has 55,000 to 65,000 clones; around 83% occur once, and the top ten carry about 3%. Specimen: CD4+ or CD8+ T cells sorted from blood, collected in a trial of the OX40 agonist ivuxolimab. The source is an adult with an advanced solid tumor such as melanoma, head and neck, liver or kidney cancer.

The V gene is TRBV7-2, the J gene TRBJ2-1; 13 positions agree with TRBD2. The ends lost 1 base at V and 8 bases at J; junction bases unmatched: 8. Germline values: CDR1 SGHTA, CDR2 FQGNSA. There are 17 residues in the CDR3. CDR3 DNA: TGTGCCAGCAGCTTAGATGGACTAGCGGGGGTCAGGGATGAGCAGTTCTTC. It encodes CASSLDGLAGVRDEQFF.

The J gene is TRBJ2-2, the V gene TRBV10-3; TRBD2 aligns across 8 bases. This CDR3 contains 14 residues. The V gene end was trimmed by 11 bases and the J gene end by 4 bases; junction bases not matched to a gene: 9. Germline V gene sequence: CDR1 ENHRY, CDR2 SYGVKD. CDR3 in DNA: TGTGCCGCCGAAGCGGGAGTGGGCACCGGGGAGCTGTTTTTT. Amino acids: CAAEAGVGTGELFF.

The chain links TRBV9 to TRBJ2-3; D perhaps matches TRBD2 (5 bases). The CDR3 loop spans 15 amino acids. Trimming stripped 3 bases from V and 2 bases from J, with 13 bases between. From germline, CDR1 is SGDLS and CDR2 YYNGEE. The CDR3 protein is CASSGRIGITDTQYF. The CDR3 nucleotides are TGTGCCAGCAGCGGTCGTATCGGGATCACAGATACGCAGTATTTT.

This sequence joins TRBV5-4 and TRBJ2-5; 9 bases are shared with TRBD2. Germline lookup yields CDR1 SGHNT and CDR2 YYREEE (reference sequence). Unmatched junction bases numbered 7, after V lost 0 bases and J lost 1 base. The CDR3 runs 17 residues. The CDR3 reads CASSLAGASGVQETQYF. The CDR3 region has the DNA TGTGCCAGCAGCTTGGCCGGGGCTAGCGGGGTCCAAGAGACCCAGTACTTC.

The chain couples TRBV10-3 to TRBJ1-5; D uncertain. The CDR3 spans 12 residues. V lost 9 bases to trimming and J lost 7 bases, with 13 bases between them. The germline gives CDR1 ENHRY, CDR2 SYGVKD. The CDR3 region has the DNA TGTGCCATAGGACCCGGGCAACAGCCCCAGCATTTT. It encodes CAIGPGQQPQHF.

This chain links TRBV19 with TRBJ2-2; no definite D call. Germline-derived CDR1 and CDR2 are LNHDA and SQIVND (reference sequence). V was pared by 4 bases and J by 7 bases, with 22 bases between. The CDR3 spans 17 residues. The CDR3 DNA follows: TGTGCCAGTAGTACACCTTATGGGGTAGAAAGGGACGGGGAGCTGTTTTTT. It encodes CASSTPYGVERDGELFF.

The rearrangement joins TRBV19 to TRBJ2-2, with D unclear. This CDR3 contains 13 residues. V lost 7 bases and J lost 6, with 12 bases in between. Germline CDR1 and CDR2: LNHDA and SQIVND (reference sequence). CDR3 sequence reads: CASIAARAGELFF. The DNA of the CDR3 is TGTGCCAGTATCGCAGCTAGGGCCGGGGAGCTGTTTTTT. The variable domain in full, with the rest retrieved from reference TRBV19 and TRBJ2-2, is DGGITQSPKYLFRKEGQNVTLSCEQNLNHDAMYWYRQDPGQGLRLIYYSQIVNDFQKGDIAEGYSVSREKKESFPLTVTSAQKNPTAFYLCASIAARAGELFFGEGSRLTVL.

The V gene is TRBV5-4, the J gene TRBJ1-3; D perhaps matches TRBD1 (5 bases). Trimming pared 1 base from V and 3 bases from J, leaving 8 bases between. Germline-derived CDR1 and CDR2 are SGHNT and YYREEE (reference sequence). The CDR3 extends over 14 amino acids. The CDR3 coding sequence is TGTGCCAGCAGCTTGCGGCAGGGTGGAAACACCATATATTTT. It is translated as CASSLRQGGNTIYF.

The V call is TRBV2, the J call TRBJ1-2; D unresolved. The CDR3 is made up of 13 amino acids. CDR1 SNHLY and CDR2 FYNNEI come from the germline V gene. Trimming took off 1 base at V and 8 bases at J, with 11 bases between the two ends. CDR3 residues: CASSEVNIYGYTF. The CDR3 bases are TGTGCCAGCAGTGAAGTCAATATCTACGGCTACACCTTC.

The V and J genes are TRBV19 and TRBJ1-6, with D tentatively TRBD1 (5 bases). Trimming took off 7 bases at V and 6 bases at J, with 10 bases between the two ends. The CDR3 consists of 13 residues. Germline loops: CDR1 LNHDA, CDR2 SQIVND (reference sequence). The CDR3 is CASNPDSNSPLHF. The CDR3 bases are TGTGCCAGTAACCCAGACAGTAATTCACCCCTCCACTTT. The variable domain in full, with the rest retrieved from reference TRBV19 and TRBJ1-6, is DGGITQSPKYLFRKEGQNVTLSCEQNLNHDAMYWYRQDPGQGLRLIYYSQIVNDFQKGDIAEGYSVSREKKESFPLTVTSAQKNPTAFYLCASNPDSNSPLHFGNGTRLTVT.

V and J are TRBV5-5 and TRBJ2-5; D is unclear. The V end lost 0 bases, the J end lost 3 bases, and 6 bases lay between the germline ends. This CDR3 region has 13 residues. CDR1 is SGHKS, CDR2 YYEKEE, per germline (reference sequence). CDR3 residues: CASSLVVEETQYF. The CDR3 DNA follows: TGTGCCAGCAGCTTGGTCGTGGAAGAGACCCAGTACTTC. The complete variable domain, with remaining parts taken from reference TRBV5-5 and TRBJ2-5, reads DAGVTQSPTHLIKTRGQQVTLRCSPISGHKSVSWYQQVLGQGPQFIFQYYEKEERGRGNFPDRFSARQFPNYSSELNVNALLLGDSALYLCASSLVVEETQYFGPGTRLLVL.

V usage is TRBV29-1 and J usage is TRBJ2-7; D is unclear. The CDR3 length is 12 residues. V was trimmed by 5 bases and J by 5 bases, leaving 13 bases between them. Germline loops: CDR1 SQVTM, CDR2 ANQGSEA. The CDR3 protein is CSVPAGTDEQYF. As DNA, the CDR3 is TGCAGCGTTCCTGCCGGAACGGACGAGCAGTACTTC.

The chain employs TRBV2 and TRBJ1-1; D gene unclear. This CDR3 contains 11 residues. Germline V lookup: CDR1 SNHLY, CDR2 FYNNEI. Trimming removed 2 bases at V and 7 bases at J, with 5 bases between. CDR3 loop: CASSEISEAFF. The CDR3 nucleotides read TGTGCCAGCAGTGAAATAAGTGAAGCTTTCTTT. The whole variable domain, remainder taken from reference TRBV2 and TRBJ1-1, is EPEVTQTPSHQVTQMGQEVILRCVPISNHLYFYWYRQILGQKVEFLVSFYNNEISEKSEIFDDQFSVERPDGSNFTLKIRSTKLEDSAMYFCASSEISEAFFGQGTRLTVV.

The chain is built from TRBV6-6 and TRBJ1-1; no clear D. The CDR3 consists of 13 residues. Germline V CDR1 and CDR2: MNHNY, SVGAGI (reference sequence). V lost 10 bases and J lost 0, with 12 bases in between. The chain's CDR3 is CATGIGVNTEAFF. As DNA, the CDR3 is TGTGCCACCGGCATCGGGGTGAACACTGAAGCTTTCTTT.

CDR3 in amino acids: CASSPTGRSYNEQFF. CDR3 DNA: TGTGCCAGCAGCCCGACAGGGAGGTCCTACAATGAGCAGTTCTTC. The rearrangement uses TRBV9 and TRBJ2-1; D is possibly TRBD1 (7 bases). Deletions cut 4 bases from V and 1 base from J, with 12 bases between. The CDR3 consists of 15 residues. Germline V gives CDR1 SGDLS, CDR2 YYNGEE.

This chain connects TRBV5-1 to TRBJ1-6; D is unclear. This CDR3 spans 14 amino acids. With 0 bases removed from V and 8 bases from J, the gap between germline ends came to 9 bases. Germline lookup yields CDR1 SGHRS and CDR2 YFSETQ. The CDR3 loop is CASSLDGRYSPLHF. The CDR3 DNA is TGCGCCAGCAGCTTGGATGGGCGGTATTCACCCCTCCACTTT.

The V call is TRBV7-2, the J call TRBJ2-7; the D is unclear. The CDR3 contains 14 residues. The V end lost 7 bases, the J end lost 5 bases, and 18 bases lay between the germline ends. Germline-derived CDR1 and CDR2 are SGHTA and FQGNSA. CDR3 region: CASTESPAGNEQYF. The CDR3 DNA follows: TGTGCCAGCACCGAAAGCCCGGCAGGAAACGAGCAGTACTTC.

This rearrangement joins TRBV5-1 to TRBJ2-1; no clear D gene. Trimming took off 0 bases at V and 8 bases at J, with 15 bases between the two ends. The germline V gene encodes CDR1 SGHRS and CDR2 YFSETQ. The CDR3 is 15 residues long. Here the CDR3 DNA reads TGCGCCAGCAGCTTGGCCCCGGCAGGTCTAGATGAGCAGTTCTTC. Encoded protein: CASSLAPAGLDEQFF.

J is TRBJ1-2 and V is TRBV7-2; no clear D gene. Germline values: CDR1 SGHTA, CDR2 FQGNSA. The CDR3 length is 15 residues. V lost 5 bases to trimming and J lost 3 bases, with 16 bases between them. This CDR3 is CASSPDGSGDYGYTF. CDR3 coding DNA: TGTGCCAGCAGCCCTGATGGGAGTGGGGACTATGGCTACACCTTC.

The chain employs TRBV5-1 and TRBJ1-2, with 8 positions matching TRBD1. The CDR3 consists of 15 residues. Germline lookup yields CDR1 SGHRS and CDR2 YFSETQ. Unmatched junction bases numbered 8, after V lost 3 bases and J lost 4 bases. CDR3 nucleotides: TGCGCCAGCAGCTGGACGGGACAGGAAAGCTATGGCTACACCTTC. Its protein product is CASSWTGQESYGYTF.

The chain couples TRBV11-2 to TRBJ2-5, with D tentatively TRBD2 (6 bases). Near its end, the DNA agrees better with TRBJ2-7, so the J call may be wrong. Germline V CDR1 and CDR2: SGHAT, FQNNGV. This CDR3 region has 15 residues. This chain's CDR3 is CASSYGRESPYEQYF. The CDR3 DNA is TGTGCCAGCAGCTATGGGCGGGAAAGCCCCTACGAGCAGTACTTC.

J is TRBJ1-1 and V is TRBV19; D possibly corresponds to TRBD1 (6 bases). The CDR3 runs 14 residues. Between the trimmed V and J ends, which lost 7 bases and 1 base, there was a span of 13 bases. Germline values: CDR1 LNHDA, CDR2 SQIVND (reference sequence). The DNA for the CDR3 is TGTGCCAGTACTCTTCGGACAGAGAACACTGAAGCTTTCTTT. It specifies CASTLRTENTEAFF.

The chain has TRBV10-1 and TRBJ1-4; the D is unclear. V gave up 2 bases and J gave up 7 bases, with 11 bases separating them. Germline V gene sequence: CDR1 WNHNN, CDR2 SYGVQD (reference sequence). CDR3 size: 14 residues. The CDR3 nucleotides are TGCGCCAGCAGTGAGGAAGTCAACCCTGAAAAACTGTTTTTT. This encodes CASSEEVNPEKLFF.

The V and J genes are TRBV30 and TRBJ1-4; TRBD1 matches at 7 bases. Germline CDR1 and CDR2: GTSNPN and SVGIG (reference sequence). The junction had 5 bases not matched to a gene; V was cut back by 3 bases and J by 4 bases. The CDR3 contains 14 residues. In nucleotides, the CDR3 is TGTGCCTGGAGCGGCGACAGGGTTAATGAAAAACTGTTTTTT. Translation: CAWSGDRVNEKLFF.

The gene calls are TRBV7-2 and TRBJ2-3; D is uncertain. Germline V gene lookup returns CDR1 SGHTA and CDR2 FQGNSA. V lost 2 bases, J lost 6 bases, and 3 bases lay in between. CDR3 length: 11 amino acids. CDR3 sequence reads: CASSLMDTQYF. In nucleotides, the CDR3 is TGTGCCAGCAGCTTAATGGATACGCAGTATTTT.

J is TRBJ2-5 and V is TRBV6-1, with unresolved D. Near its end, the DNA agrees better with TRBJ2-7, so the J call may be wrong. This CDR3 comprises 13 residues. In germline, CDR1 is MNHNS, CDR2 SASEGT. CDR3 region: CASSRSGDYEQYF. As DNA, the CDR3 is TGTGCCAGCAGTAGATCGGGCGACTACGAGCAGTACTTC.

CDR3 sequence: CASTQGGGRTEAFF. CDR3 nucleotides: TGTGCCAGCACTCAAGGCGGGGGCCGGACTGAAGCTTTCTTT. The genes are TRBV2 and TRBJ1-1; D is perhaps TRBD1 (6 bases). CDR1 is SNHLY and CDR2 is FYNNEI in the germline V gene. V shed 7 bases and J shed 5 bases, with 17 bases lying between them. This CDR3 has 14 amino acids.

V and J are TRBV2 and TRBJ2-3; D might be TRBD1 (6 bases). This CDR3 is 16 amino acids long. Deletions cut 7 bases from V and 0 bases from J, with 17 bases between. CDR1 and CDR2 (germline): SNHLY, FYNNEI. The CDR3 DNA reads TGTGCCAGCATGGAACGGGACATTCCTAGCACAGATACGCAGTATTTT. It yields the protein CASMERDIPSTDTQYF.

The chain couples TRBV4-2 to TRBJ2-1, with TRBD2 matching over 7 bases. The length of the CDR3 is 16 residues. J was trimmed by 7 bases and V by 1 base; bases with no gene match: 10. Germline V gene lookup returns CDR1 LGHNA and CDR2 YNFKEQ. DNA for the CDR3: TGTGCCAGCAGCCAAGCCGGGGAGGGTTATGGGAATGAGCAGTTCTTC. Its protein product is CASSQAGEGYGNEQFF.